The rows below give T cell receptor beta chains drawn from one sample of a study of post-analysis software for immune sequencing data. TCRdb re-derived calls from the PCR reads in MiXCR, one entry per CDR3 protein. The sample consists of a few hundred thousand distinct CDR3 sequences, 35% to 40% of them appearing once. The specimen sequenced was blood. The receptors here all came from a girl aged 5-17 years with multiple sclerosis. The CDR3 runs from the conserved cysteine through the conserved F or W. The order of the fields is clone size, J gene, V gene, D gene, CDR3 protein, CDR3 DNA. D genes are given only for firm matches. Clone size, where shown, is once, few, many, or a class for clones that have expanded.

clone size: NA
J gene: TRBJ2-2
V gene: TRBV19
D gene: TRBD1
CDR3 protein: CASNRDRASGELFF
CDR3 DNA: TGTGCCAGTAATAGAGACAGGGCTTCCGGGGAGCTGTTTTTT

clone size: few
J gene: TRBJ1-1
V gene: TRBV6-5
D gene: NA
CDR3 protein: CATSLGRNTEAFF
CDR3 DNA: TGTGCCACCTCATTGGGGAGGAACACTGAAGCTTTCTTT

clone size: many
J gene: TRBJ2-1
V gene: TRBV27
D gene: NA
CDR3 protein: CASTSSWDEQFF
CDR3 DNA: TGTGCCAGCACCTCCTCCTGGGATGAGCAGTTCTTC

clone size: NA
J gene: TRBJ2-5
V gene: TRBV20-1
D gene: TRBD1
CDR3 protein: CSARDRGLQETQYF
CDR3 DNA: TGCAGTGCTAGAGACAGGGGGCTCCAAGAGACCCAGTACTTC

clone size: NA
J gene: TRBJ1-6
V gene: TRBV19
D gene: NA
CDR3 protein: CASSIQGSYNSPLHF
CDR3 DNA: TGTGCCAGTAGTATCCAGGGCTCCTATAATTCACCCCTCCACTTT

clone size: many
J gene: TRBJ2-1
V gene: TRBV5-1
D gene: TRBD1
CDR3 protein: CASSLGSGQGAEQFF
CDR3 DNA: TGCGCCAGCAGCTTGGGATCGGGACAGGGGGCCGAGCAGTTCTTC

clone size: few
J gene: TRBJ2-1
V gene: TRBV14
D gene: NA
CDR3 protein: CASSQWLEQFF
CDR3 DNA: TGTGCCAGCAGCCAGTGGTTGGAGCAGTTCTTC

clone size: NA
J gene: TRBJ1-2
V gene: TRBV30
D gene: NA
CDR3 protein: CAWSVGSASVYGYTF
CDR3 DNA: TGTGCCTGGAGTGTAGGATCCGCCAGCGTCTATGGCTACACCTTC

clone size: many
J gene: TRBJ1-2
V gene: TRBV29-1
D gene: TRBD1
CDR3 protein: CSVGTGLVGYTF
CDR3 DNA: TGCAGCGTCGGGACAGGGCTGGTTGGCTACACCTTC

clone size: NA
J gene: TRBJ1-2
V gene: TRBV5-1
D gene: NA
CDR3 protein: CTSSTSDPGGYTF
CDR3 DNA: TGCACCAGCAGCACTAGCGACCCAGGCGGCTACACCTTC

clone size: many
J gene: TRBJ1-4
V gene: TRBV6-5
D gene: NA
CDR3 protein: CASRRDRTNEKLFF
CDR3 DNA: TGTGCCAGCAGGCGAGACAGGACCAATGAAAAACTGTTTTTT

clone size: many
J gene: TRBJ2-7
V gene: TRBV6-1
D gene: TRBD1
CDR3 protein: CASSEGQLSYEQYF
CDR3 DNA: TGTGCCAGCAGTGAGGGACAGCTTTCCTACGAGCAGTACTTC

clone size: many
J gene: TRBJ1-2
V gene: TRBV20-1
D gene: NA
CDR3 protein: CSARDLVSLAYGYTF
CDR3 DNA: TGCAGTGCTAGAGATCTTGTGTCGTTGGCCTATGGCTACACCTTC

clone size: few
J gene: TRBJ1-5
V gene: TRBV6-5
D gene: NA
CDR3 protein: CASSYSQQIRFSNQPQHF
CDR3 DNA: TGTGCCAGCAGTTACTCGCAACAGATTAGATTTAGCAATCAGCCCCAGCATTTT

clone size: few
J gene: TRBJ2-7
V gene: TRBV10-3
D gene: TRBD2
CDR3 protein: CAISGTSGAYEQYF
CDR3 DNA: TGTGCCATCAGCGGGACTAGCGGGGCCTACGAGCAGTACTTC

clone size: few
J gene: TRBJ2-7
V gene: TRBV12-3/TRBV12-4
D gene: NA
CDR3 protein: CASSLPSSSYEQYF
CDR3 DNA: TGTGCCAGCAGTTTACCCAGCTCCTCCTACGAGCAGTACTTC

clone size: NA
J gene: TRBJ2-7
V gene: TRBV4-3
D gene: NA
CDR3 protein: CASSQDLGTYEQYF
CDR3 DNA: TGCGCCAGCAGCCAAGATCTTGGTACCTACGAGCAGTACTTC

clone size: many
J gene: TRBJ2-3
V gene: TRBV6-1
D gene: NA
CDR3 protein: CASSEGRGLKDTQYF
CDR3 DNA: TGTGCCAGCAGTGAGGGTCGGGGGTTAAAAGATACGCAGTATTTT

clone size: NA
J gene: TRBJ2-2
V gene: TRBV5-1
D gene: NA
CDR3 protein: CASSLDVRPNTGERFF
CDR3 DNA: TGCGCCAGCAGCTTGGACGTCAGACCGAACACCGGGGAGCGGTTTTTT

clone size: many
J gene: TRBJ1-2
V gene: TRBV29-1
D gene: TRBD1
CDR3 protein: CSVVTGEGYTF
CDR3 DNA: TGCAGCGTCGTGACAGGGGAGGGCTACACCTTC

clone size: NA
J gene: TRBJ2-7
V gene: TRBV3-1
D gene: NA
CDR3 protein: CASSQDPGEDSYEQYF
CDR3 DNA: TGTGCCAGTAGCCAAGACCCAGGGGAAGATTCCTACGAGCAGTACTTC

clone size: many
J gene: TRBJ2-1
V gene: TRBV29-1
D gene: NA
CDR3 protein: CSVREGVGNYNEQFF
CDR3 DNA: TGCAGCGTTAGGGAAGGGGTCGGCAACTACAATGAGCAGTTCTTC

clone size: many
J gene: TRBJ2-3
V gene: TRBV6-4
D gene: NA
CDR3 protein: CASSEFEGGRTDTQYF
CDR3 DNA: TGTGCCAGCAGTGAATTCGAGGGGGGGCGCACAGATACGCAGTATTTT

clone size: NA
J gene: TRBJ2-7
V gene: TRBV6-2/TRBV6-3
D gene: NA
CDR3 protein: CASRRDGTSYEQYF
CDR3 DNA: TGTGCCAGCAGGAGGGACGGGACAAGCTACGAGCAGTACTTC

clone size: many
J gene: TRBJ2-1
V gene: TRBV7-2
D gene: TRBD2
CDR3 protein: CASSQQAGAPLNEQFF
CDR3 DNA: TGTGCCAGCAGCCAACAAGCGGGAGCGCCCCTCAATGAGCAGTTCTTC

clone size: many
J gene: TRBJ2-1
V gene: TRBV7-9
D gene: NA
CDR3 protein: CASRYGNEQFF
CDR3 DNA: TGTGCCAGCAGATACGGGAATGAGCAGTTCTTC

clone size: NA
J gene: TRBJ2-5
V gene: TRBV5-1
D gene: NA
CDR3 protein: CASSLLVGQETQYF
CDR3 DNA: TGTGCCAGCAGCTTGCTAGTGGGGCAGGAGACCCAGTACTTC

clone size: many
J gene: TRBJ1-6
V gene: TRBV20-1
D gene: NA
CDR3 protein: CSAADSYNSPLHF
CDR3 DNA: TGCAGTGCCGCGGACAGTTATAATTCACCCCTCCACTTT